These 11 T cell receptor beta chains were sequenced from one sample in a study of T cells in localized non-small cell lung cancer. Assay: immunoSEQ multiplex PCR; the TCRdb copy retains only in-frame clones and omits some. The repertoire holds approximately 32,000 clones, about 80% seen once, with 17% in the top ten. The sample consisted of peripheral blood, taken before any cancer treatment. These TCRs come from a male donor older than 55 with stage III squamous cell lung carcinoma.

This chain links TRBV5-4 with TRBJ1-2, with 7 bases that match TRBD1. Germline trimming cut 3 bases from V and 3 bases from J; bases unmatched to any gene: 8. Germline V CDR1 and CDR2: SGHNT, YYREEE (reference sequence). The CDR3 length is 15 residues. CDR3 nucleotide sequence: TGTGCCAGCAGCTCCGCGAGACAGGGAGACTATGGCTACACCTTC. It is translated as CASSSARQGDYGYTF.

The CDR3 DNA sequence: TGTGCCAGCAGAGAGGGGGCTGGGGAAGCTTTCTTT. This gives the protein CASREGAGEAFF. The V call is TRBV25-1, the J call TRBJ1-1; TRBD1 matches at 7 bases. The V gene end was trimmed by 6 bases and the J gene end by 8 bases; junction bases not matched to a gene: 6. The germline gives CDR1 MGHDK, CDR2 SYGVNS. CDR3 length: 12 residues.

The chain combines TRBV12-5 with TRBJ2-7, with 7 nucleotides matching TRBD2. This CDR3 has 13 residues. The V segment lost 6 bases and the J segment 0 bases; nucleotides outside the gene matches: 2. Germline V gives CDR1 LGHNT, CDR2 FRNRAP. CDR3 loop: CASGWDYSYEQYF. CDR3 sequence (DNA): TGTGCTAGTGGCTGGGACTACTCCTACGAGCAGTACTTC.

In its sample, this clone was seen once. The chain combines TRBV4-1 with TRBJ2-7, with 10 bases fitting TRBD2. Germline CDR1 MGHRA, CDR2 YSYEKL. This CDR3 has 17 residues. With 4 bases clipped from V and 2 bases from J, the junction kept 11 bases outside the gene matches. CDR3 sequence (DNA): TGCGCCAGCAGCCCTCACGTGACTAGCGGGTTTGCCTACGAGCAGTACTTC. Translating it yields CASSPHVTSGFAYEQYF.

The gene calls are TRBV5-5 and TRBJ1-1; maybe TRBD1 (6 bases). CDR1 and CDR2 (germline): SGHKS, YYEKEE (reference sequence). Trimming removed 0 bases from V and 3 bases from J, with 6 bases in between. This CDR3 has 13 amino acids. CDR3 region: CASSLDRDTEAFF. CDR3 DNA sequence: TGTGCCAGCAGCTTGGACAGGGACACTGAAGCTTTCTTT.

The chain is built from TRBV11-2 and TRBJ1-1; D uncertain. V was clipped by 0 bases and J by 2 bases, with 4 bases between them. Germline V lookup: CDR1 SGHAT, CDR2 FQNNGV. The CDR3 is 13 amino acids. For the CDR3, the DNA is TGTGCCAGCAGCTTAGAACCCAACACTGAAGCTTTCTTT. It is translated as CASSLEPNTEAFF.

The chain recombines TRBV15 with TRBJ2-6; TRBD2 might be the D (5 bases). The CDR3 covers 15 residues. V gave up 3 bases and J gave up 4 bases, with 10 bases separating them. Germline loops: CDR1 LNHNV, CDR2 YYDKDF (reference sequence). The CDR3 reads CATSSRGLGANVLTF. The CDR3 DNA reads TGTGCCACCAGCAGTCGGGGTCTCGGGGCCAACGTCCTGACTTTC. Looking up the rest from reference TRBV15 and TRBJ2-6 gives the full variable domain: DAMVIQNPRYQVTQFGKPVTLSCSQTLNHNVMYWYQQKSSQAPKLLFHYYDKDFNNEADTPDNFQSRRPNTSFCFLDIRSPGLGDTAMYLCATSSRGLGANVLTFGAGSRLTVL.

The chain combines TRBV5-1 with TRBJ1-4; weak D call: TRBD1 (5 bases). The length of the CDR3 is 13 residues. CDR1 SGHRS and CDR2 YFSETQ come from the germline V gene. V shed 6 bases and J shed 7 bases, with 13 bases lying between them. CDR3 sequence (DNA): TGCGCCAGCACCCGGGACCCCGCTGAAAAACTGTTTTTT. This gives the protein CASTRDPAEKLFF.

The V and J genes are TRBV6-6 and TRBJ1-1; perhaps TRBD1 as D (5 bases). The V end was cut by 5 bases, the J end by 6 bases, with 10 bases between. Per germline, CDR1 MNHNY and CDR2 SVGAGI (reference sequence). There are 12 residues in the CDR3. CDR3 bases: TGTGCCAGCAGTCCCAGGGTGGCTGAAGCTTTCTTT. It codes for CASSPRVAEAFF.

The gene calls are TRBV14 and TRBJ1-6, with D possibly matching TRBD1 (5 bases). The CDR3 covers 15 residues. The V end was cut by 4 bases, the J end by 11 bases, with 18 bases between. CDR1 SGHDN and CDR2 FVKESK come from the germline V gene. Written as DNA, the CDR3 is TGTGCCAGCAGCCCCGTCGACAGCGGGGGAACACCCCTCCACTTT. Protein sequence: CASSPVDSGGTPLHF.

J is TRBJ2-1 and V is TRBV20-1, with D tentatively TRBD1 (7 bases). The CDR3 loop spans 11 amino acids. The V end lost 5 bases, the J end lost 8 bases, and 10 bases lay between the germline ends. CDR1 and CDR2 from the germline V gene are DFQATT and SNEGSKA (reference sequence). In DNA, the CDR3 is TGCAGTGCTTCCAGGGGGGATGAGCAGTTCTTC. Its translation: CSASRGDEQFF.